The T cell receptor beta chain described here comes from a study of response to subunit inactivated influenza vaccine. There are 15 residues in the CDR3. Trimming at V came to 6 bases and at J to 2 bases, leaving 5 bases not matched to a gene. The study, taken as a whole, reports: It was the authors' suggestion that each seasonal influenza vaccination recruits few new T cells.

Each CDR3 protein gets one entry after TCRdb re-called the RT-PCR reads with MiXCR. The sample includes 530,000 or so distinct CDR3 sequences, approximately 15% of them seen just once. The table lists this clonotype with many counts. The antigen remains undetermined. The receptor's source is a man aged 50 to 59 who received an inactivated influenza vaccine. The material was PBMCs from blood, obtained 11 to 12 days after vaccination. The chain recombines TRBV12-3 or TRBV12-4 with TRBJ2-3, with TRBD1 matching 10 bases. Here the CDR3 reads CASSPGTGATDTQYF. Written as DNA, the CDR3 is TGTGCCAGCAGCCCTGGGACAGGGGCCACAGATACGCAGTATTTT.